The 8 T cell receptor beta chains below come from one sample, sequenced in a study of cytomegalovirus exposure and HLA in healthy donors. TCRdb's table, derived via immunoSEQ multiplex PCR, lists solely in-frame clones and lacks some. Of over 150,000 clones in the sample, 75% to 85% were seen once. Sequenced input: PBMCs. The receptor set was obtained from a woman in her thirties in good health and CMV-seropositive.

This chain connects TRBV5-1 to TRBJ2-7; 8 nucleotides match TRBD2. Per the germline V gene, CDR1 is SGHRS and CDR2 is YFSETQ. The CDR3 totals 16 residues. Trimming took 4 bases from V and 5 from J; bases not matched to a gene: 14. Here the CDR3 DNA reads TGCGCCAGCAGCCGACCGCCGAGCGGGAGATCACACGAGCAGTACTTC. This gives the protein CASSRPPSGRSHEQYF.

This clone occurred a few times. One junction end disagrees with the germline gene, perhaps due to a read error. The chain is built from TRBV7-9 and TRBJ1-1; TRBD1 matches at 8 bases. The germline V gene has CDR1 SEHNR and CDR2 FQNEAQ (reference sequence). This CDR3 is built from 11 residues. CDR3 nucleotides: TGTGCCAGCAGCTTAGACAGGGGGACCGGGTTT. This encodes CASSLDRGTGF.

This chain connects TRBV15 to TRBJ2-1, with TRBD2 identical over 7 bases. Germline assignment: CDR1 LNHNV and CDR2 YYDKDF (reference sequence). The length of the CDR3 is 14 residues. V lost 3 bases and J lost 3; bases outside the gene matches: 2. The CDR3 protein is CATSSGLGYNEQFF. CDR3 bases: TGTGCCACCAGCAGCGGACTAGGCTACAATGAGCAGTTCTTC.

This chain connects TRBV6-6 to TRBJ2-7, with TRBD1 matching over 9 bases. The CDR3 spans 14 residues. The trim removed 4 bases at V and 3 bases at J, leaving 4 bases unmatched. Germline V gene data show CDR1 as MNHNY and CDR2 as SVGAGI (reference sequence). The CDR3 region is CASSLGTGIYEQYF. CDR3 coding DNA: TGTGCCAGCAGTTTGGGGACAGGGATCTACGAGCAGTACTTC.

The V gene is TRBV29-1, the J gene TRBJ2-7; 7 bases align to TRBD2. J gave up 0 bases and V 1 base, and 3 bases lay outside the gene matches. Germline loops: CDR1 SQVTM, CDR2 ANQGSEA. The CDR3 is made up of 14 amino acids. The CDR3 loop is CSVEGGGSSYEQYF. The CDR3 DNA reads as TGCAGCGTTGAAGGGGGGGGGAGCTCCTACGAGCAGTACTTC.

The chain has TRBV27 and TRBJ1-1, with TRBD1 matching over 7 bases. With V trimmed by 3 bases and J by 5 bases, 6 bases remained unmatched. This CDR3 has 14 amino acids. The germline V gene has CDR1 MNHEY and CDR2 SMNVEV (reference sequence). The CDR3 nucleotides are TGTGCCAGCAGTTTGACAGGGTTCGAGACTGAAGCTTTCTTT. Translating it yields CASSLTGFETEAFF.

The rearrangement joins TRBV7-9 to TRBJ1-4; possible D gene TRBD1, 6 bases. The CDR3 spans 18 residues. Germline V gene data show CDR1 as SEHNR and CDR2 as FQNEAQ (reference sequence). V shed 2 bases and J shed 2 bases, with 18 bases lying between them. This chain's CDR3 is CASSLLTGVRGTNEKLFF. CDR3 coding DNA: TGTGCCAGCAGCTTACTGACAGGAGTTCGAGGGACTAATGAAAAACTGTTTTTT. The whole variable domain, filled in from reference TRBV7-9 and TRBJ1-4, reads DTGVSQNPRHKITKRGQNVTFRCDPISEHNRLYWYRQTLGQGPEFLTYFQNEAQLEKSRLLSDRFSAERPKGSFSTLEIQRTEQGDSAMYLCASSLLTGVRGTNEKLFFGSGTQLSVL.

The J gene is TRBJ2-5, the V gene TRBV6-5; 8 bases agree with TRBD2. Germline V lookup: CDR1 MNHEY, CDR2 SVGAGI. This CDR3 spans 16 amino acids. V shed 4 bases and J 4 bases; nucleotides not matched to a gene: 11. In DNA, the CDR3 is TGTGCCAGCAGTTCTCACACTAGCGGAGGTAGAGAGACCCAGTACTTC. Translated, it gives CASSSHTSGGRETQYF.